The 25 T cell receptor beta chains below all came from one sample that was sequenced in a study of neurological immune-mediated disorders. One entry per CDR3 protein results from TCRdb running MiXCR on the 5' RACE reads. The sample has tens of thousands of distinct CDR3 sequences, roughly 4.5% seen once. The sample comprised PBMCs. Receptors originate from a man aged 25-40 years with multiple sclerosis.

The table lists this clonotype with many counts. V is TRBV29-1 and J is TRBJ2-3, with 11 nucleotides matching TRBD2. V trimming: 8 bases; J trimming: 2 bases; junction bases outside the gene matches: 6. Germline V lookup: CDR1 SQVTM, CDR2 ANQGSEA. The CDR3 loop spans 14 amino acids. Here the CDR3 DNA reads TGCAGCAATTTACTAGCGGGGGCCACAGATACGCAGTATTTT. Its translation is CSNLLAGATDTQYF.

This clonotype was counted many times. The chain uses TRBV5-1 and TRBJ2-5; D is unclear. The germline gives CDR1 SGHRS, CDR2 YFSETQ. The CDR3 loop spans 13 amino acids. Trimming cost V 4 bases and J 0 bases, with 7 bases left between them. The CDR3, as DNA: TGCGCCAGCAGCGTACGGTACCAAGAGACCCAGTACTTC. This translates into CASSVRYQETQYF. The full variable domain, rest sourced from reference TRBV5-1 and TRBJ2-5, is KAGVTQTPRYLIKTRGQQVTLSCSPISGHRSVSWYQQTPGQGLQFLFEYFSETQRNKGNFPGRFSGRQFSNSRSEMNVSTLELGDSALYLCASSVRYQETQYFGPGTRLLVL.

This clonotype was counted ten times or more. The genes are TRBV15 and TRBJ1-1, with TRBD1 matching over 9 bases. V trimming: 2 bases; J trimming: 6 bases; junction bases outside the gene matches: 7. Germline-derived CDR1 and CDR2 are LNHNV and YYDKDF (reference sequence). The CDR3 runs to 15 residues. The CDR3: CATSRPGQGFSEAFF. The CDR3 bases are TGTGCCACCAGCAGACCTGGACAGGGGTTCTCTGAAGCTTTCTTT.

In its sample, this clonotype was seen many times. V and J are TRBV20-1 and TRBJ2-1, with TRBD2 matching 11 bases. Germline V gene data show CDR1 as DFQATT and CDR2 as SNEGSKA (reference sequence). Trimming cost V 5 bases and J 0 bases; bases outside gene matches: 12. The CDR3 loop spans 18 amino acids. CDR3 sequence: CSAPPASGGTYSYNEQFF. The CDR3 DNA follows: TGCAGTGCTCCCCCGGCTAGCGGGGGGACCTACTCCTACAATGAGCAGTTCTTC.

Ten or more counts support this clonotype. The CDR3 coding sequence is TGTGCCAGCTCACCACGCCAGGACACCGGGGAGCTGTTTTTT. It yields the protein CASSPRQDTGELFF. The J gene is TRBJ2-2, the V gene TRBV18, with unresolved D. Germline lookup yields CDR1 KGHSH and CDR2 LQKENI. The CDR3 is 14 residues long. The V and J ends lost 1 base and 3 bases respectively, with 6 bases between them. The variable domain in full, completed from reference TRBV18 and TRBJ2-2, reads NAGVMQNPRHLVRRRGQEARLRCSPMKGHSHVYWYRQLPEEGLKFMVYLQKENIIDESGMPKERFSAEFPKEGPSILRIQQVVRGDSAAYFCASSPRQDTGELFFGEGSRLTVL.

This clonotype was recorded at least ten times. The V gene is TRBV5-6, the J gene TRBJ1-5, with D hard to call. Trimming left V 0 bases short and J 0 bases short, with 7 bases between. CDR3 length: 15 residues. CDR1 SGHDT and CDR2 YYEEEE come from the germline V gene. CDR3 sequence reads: CASSLAEVSNQPQHF. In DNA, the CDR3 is TGTGCCAGCAGCTTGGCGGAGGTTAGCAATCAGCCCCAGCATTTT.

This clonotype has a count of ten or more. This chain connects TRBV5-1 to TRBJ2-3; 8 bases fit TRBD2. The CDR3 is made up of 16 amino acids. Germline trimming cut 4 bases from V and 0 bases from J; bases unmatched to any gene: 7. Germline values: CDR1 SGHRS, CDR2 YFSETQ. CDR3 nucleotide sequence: TGCGCCAGCAGCCGGGAGGGACGGAGAAGCACAGATACGCAGTATTTT. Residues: CASSREGRRSTDTQYF. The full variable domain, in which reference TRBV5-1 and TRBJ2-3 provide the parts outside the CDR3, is KAGVTQTPRYLIKTRGQQVTLSCSPISGHRSVSWYQQTPGQGLQFLFEYFSETQRNKGNFPGRFSGRQFSNSRSEMNVSTLELGDSALYLCASSREGRRSTDTQYFGPGTRLTVL.

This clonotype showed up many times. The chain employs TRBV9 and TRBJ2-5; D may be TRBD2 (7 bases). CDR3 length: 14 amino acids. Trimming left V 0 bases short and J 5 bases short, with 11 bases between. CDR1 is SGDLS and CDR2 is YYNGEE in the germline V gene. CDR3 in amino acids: CASSVGGGGETQYF. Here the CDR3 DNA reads TGTGCCAGCAGCGTAGGAGGCGGGGGCGAGACCCAGTACTTC.

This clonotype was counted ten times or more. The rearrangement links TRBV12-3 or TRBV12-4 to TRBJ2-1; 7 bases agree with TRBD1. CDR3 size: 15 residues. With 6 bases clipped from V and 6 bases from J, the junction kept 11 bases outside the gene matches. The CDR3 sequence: CASSLGQATFNEQFF. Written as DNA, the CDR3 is TGTGCCAGCAGCCTTGGACAGGCCACTTTCAATGAGCAGTTCTTC.

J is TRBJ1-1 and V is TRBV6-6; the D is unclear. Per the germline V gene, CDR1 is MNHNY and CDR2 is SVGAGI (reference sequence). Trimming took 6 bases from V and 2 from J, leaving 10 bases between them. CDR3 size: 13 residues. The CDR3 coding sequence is TGTGCCAGCAGCCGCAGCTCCAACACTGAAGCTTTCTTT. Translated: CASSRSSNTEAFF.

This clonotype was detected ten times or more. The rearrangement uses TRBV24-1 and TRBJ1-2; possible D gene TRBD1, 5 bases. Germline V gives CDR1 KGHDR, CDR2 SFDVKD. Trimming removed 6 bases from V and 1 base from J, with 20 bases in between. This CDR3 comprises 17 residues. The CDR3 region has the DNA TGTGCCACCAGTTGGGGGGACGGCAAGAATAATAACTATGGCTACACCTTC. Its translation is CATSWGDGKNNNYGYTF.

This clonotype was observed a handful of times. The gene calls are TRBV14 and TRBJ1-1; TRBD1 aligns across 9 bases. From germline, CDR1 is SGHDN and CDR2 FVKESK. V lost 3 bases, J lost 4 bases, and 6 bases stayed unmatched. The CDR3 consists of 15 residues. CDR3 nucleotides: TGTGCCAGCAGCCAGGGACAGGGATGGGCCACTGAAGCTTTCTTT. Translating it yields CASSQGQGWATEAFF.

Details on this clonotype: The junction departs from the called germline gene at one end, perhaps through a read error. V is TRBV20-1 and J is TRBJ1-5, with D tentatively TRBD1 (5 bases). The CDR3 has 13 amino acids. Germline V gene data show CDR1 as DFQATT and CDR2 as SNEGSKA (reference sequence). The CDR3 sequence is CSASGTINQPQNF. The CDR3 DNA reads TGCAGTGCTAGTGGGACTATCAATCAGCCCCAGAATTTT.

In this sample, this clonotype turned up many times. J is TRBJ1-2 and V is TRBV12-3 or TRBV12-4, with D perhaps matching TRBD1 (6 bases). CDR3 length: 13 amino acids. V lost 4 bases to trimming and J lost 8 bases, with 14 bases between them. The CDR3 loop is CASSSPRGRGYTF. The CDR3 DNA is TGTGCCAGCAGTTCCCCTCGGGGGCGAGGCTACACCTTC.

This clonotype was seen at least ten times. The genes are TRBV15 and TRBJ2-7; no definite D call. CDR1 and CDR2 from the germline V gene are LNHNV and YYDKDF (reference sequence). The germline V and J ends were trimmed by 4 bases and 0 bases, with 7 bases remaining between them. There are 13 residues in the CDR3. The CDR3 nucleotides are TGTGCCACCAGCATTGAGCGCTCCTACGAGCAGTACTTC. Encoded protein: CATSIERSYEQYF.

The CDR3 sequence: CASSLVVDTF. The CDR3 nucleotides are TGTGCCAGCAGCCTGGTAGTTGACACCTTC. J is TRBJ1-2 and V is TRBV7-9; no reliable D call. Trimming stripped 5 bases from V and 12 bases from J, with 10 bases between. The CDR3 is 10 residues long. Germline-derived CDR1 and CDR2 are SEHNR and FQNEAQ (reference sequence).

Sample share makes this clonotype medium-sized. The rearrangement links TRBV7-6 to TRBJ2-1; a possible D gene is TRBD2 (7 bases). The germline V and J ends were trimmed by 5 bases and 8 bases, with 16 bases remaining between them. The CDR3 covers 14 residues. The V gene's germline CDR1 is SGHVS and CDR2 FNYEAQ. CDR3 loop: CASSPFGGGDEQFF. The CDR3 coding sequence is TGTGCCAGCAGCCCCTTTGGGGGGGGCGATGAGCAGTTCTTC.

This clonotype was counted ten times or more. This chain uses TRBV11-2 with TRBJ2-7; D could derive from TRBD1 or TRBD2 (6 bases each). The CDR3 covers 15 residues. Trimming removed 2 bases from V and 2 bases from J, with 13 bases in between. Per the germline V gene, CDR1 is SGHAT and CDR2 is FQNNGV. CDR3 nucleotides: TGTGCCAGCAGCTTAAGTGGGGGGCAGACCTACGAGCAGTACTTC. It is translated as CASSLSGGQTYEQYF.

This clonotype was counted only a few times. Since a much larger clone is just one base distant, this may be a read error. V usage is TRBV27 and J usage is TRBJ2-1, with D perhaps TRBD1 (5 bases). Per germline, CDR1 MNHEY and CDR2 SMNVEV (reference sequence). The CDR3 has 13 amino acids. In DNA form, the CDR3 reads TGTACCAGCAGGGCATTCTCCTACAATGAGCAGTTCTTC. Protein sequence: CTSRAFSYNEQFF.

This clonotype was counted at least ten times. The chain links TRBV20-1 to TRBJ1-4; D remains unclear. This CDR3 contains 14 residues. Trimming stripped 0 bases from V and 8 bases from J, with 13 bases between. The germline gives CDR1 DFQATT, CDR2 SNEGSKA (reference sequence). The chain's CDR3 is CSAREGGNLEKLFF. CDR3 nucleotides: TGCAGTGCTAGAGAAGGCGGCAACCTCGAAAAACTGTTTTTT.

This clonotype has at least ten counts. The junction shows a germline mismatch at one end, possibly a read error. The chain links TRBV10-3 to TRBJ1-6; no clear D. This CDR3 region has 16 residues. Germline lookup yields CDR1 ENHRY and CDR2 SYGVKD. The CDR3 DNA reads TGTGCCATCAGTGAGTCCCCCCCGAGGCTTAATTCACCCCTCAACTTT. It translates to CAISESPPRLNSPLNF.

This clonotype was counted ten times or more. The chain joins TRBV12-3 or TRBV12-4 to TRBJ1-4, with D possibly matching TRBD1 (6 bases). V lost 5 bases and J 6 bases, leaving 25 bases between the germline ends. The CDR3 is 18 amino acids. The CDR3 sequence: CASSSRDTRMVGYEKLFF. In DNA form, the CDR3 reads TGTGCCAGCAGTAGCCGGGACACCCGGATGGTTGGTTATGAAAAACTGTTTTTT.

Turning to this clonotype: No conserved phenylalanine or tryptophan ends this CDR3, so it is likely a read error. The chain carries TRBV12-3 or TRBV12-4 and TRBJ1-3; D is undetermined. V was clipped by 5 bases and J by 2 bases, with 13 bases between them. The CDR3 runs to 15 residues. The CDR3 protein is CASSQKRIPGNTIYS. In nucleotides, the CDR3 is TGTGCCAGCAGTCAAAAACGGATACCTGGAAACACCATATATTCT.

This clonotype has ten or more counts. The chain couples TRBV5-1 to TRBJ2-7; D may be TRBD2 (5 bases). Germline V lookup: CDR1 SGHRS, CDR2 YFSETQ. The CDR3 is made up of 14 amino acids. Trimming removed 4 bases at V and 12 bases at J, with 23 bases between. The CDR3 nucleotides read TGCGCCAGCAGCCCGGATGTGGGAGTACCGGTTGCGTACTTC. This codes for CASSPDVGVPVAYF.

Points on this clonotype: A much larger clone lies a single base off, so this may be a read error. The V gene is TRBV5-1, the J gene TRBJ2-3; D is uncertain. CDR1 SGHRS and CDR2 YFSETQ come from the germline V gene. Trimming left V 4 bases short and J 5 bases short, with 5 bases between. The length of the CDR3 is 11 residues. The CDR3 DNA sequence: TGCGCCAGCAGCGACATAGATACGCAGTATTTT. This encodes CASSDIDTQYF.